This T cell receptor (beta chain) was documented in a study of blood T cell repertoires in COVID-19. Study details: The study drew acute and convalescent COVID-19 samples from the United States, Italy and Spain. In each case, the material was cDNA or gDNA derived from T cells, B-cell-depleted T cells, or PBMCs.

V lost 7 bases to trimming and J lost 8 bases, with 20 bases between them. The CDR3 consists of 15 residues. CDR1 and CDR2 from the germline V gene are SGHVS and FQNEAQ. Under the authors' procedure: Reference gene primer amplification gave nucleated cell count estimates. Sequencing was performed with immunoSEQ multiplex PCR; in TCRdb, only in-frame clones are kept and a portion is missing. The V and J calls and clone size were taken over from that table, and D and trimming were inferred from the DNA. The sample contains about 240,000 clones, roughly 86% of which appear only once. The origin of this receptor is a man aged 45-65 years with acute or convalescent COVID-19. The rearrangement links TRBV7-8 to TRBJ1-4; maybe TRBD1 (5 bases). Sequenced: peripheral blood. The CDR3 protein is CASTNIAGGREKLFF. The CDR3 region has the DNA TGTGCCAGCACTAATATTGCGGGGGGTCGGGAAAAACTGTTTTTT.